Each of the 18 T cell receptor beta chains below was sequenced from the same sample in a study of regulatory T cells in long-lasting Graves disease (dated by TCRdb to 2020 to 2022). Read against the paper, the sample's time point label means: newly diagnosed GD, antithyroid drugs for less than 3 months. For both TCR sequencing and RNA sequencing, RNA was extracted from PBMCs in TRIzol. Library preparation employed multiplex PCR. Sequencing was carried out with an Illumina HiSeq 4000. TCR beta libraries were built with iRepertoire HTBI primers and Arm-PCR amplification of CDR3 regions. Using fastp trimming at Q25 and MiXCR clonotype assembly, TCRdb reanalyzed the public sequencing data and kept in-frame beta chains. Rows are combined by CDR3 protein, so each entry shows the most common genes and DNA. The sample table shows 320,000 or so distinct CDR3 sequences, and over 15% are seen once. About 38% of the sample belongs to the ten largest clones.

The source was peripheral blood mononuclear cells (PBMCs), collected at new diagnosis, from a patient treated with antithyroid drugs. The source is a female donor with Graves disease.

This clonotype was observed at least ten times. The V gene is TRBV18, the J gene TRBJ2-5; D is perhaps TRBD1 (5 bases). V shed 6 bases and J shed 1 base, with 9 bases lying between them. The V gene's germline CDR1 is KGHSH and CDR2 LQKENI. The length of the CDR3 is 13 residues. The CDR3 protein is CASSTGLQETQYF. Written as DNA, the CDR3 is TGTGCCAGCTCCACAGGCCTCCAAGAGACCCAGTACTTC. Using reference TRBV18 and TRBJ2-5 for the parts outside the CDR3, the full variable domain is NAGVMQNPRHLVRRRGQEARLRCSPMKGHSHVYWYRQLPEEGLKFMVYLQKENIIDESGMPKERFSAEFPKEGPSILRIQQVVRGDSAAYFCASSTGLQETQYFGPGTRLLVL.

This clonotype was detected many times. CDR3 coding DNA: TGTGCCAGCGGCTCGGCGCTAGCCAAAAACATTCAGTACTTC. Protein: CASGSALAKNIQYF. The chain uses TRBV6-1 and TRBJ2-4, with D unresolved. This CDR3 is built from 14 residues. V was trimmed by 8 bases and J by 0 bases, leaving 11 bases between them. The germline V gene has CDR1 MNHNS and CDR2 SASEGT.

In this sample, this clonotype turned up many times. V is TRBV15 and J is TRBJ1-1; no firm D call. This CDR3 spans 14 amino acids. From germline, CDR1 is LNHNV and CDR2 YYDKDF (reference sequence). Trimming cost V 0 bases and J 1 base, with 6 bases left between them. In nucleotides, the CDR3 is TGTGCCACCAGCAGAGATCTGGGGAACACTGAAGCTTTCTTT. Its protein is CATSRDLGNTEAFF. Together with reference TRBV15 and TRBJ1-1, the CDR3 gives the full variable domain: DAMVIQNPRYQVTQFGKPVTLSCSQTLNHNVMYWYQQKSSQAPKLLFHYYDKDFNNEADTPDNFQSRRPNTSFCFLDIRSPGLGDTAMYLCATSRDLGNTEAFFGQGTRLTVV.

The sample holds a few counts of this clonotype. CDR3 DNA sequence: TGTGCCGCCGGAGCGGGAGGGGGAGAGACCCAGTACTTC. Translation: CAAGAGGGETQYF. The V gene is TRBV19, the J gene TRBJ2-5, with 10 bases fitting TRBD2. The CDR3 is 13 residues long. Germline V lookup: CDR1 LNHDA, CDR2 SQIVND (reference sequence). V lost 11 bases, J lost 4 bases, and 7 bases stayed unmatched.

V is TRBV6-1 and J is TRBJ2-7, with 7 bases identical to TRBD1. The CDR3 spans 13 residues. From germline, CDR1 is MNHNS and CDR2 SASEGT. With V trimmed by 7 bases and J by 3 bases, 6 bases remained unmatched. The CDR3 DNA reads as TGTGCCAGCAAGAGACAGGGTTACTACGAGCAGTACTTC. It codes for CASKRQGYYEQYF.

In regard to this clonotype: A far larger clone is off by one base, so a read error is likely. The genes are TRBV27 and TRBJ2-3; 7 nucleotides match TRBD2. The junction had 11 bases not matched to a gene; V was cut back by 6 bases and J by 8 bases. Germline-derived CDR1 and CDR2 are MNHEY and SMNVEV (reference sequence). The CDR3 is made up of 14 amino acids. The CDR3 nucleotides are TGTGCCAGCAGGGATCGCGGGAGCGGGGTTACGCAGTATTTT. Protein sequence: CASRDRGSGVTQYF.

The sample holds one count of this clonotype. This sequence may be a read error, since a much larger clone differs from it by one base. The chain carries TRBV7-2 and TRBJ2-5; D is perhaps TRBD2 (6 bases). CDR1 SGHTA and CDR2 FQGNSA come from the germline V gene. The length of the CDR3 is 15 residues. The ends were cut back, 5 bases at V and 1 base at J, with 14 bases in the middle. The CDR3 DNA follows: TGTGCCAGCAGCCCAGAAGGGACTCCCCAAGAGACCCAGTACTTC. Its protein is CASSPEGTPQETQYF.

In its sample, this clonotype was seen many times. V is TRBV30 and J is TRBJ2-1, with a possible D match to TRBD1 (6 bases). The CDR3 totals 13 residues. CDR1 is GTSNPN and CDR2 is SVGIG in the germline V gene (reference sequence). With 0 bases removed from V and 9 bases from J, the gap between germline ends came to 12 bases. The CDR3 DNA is TGTGCCTGGAGTGTATATGGGGGCGGTGAGCAGTTCTTC. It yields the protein CAWSVYGGGEQFF.

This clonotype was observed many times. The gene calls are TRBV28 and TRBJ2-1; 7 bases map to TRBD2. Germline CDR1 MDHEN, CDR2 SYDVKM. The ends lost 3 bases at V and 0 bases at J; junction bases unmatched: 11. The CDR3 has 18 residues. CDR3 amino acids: CASSFLAGAPSSYNEQFF. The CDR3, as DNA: TGTGCCAGCAGTTTTTTGGCGGGAGCCCCGAGCTCCTACAATGAGCAGTTCTTC. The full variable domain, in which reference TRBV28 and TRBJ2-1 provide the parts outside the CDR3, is DVKVTQSSRYLVKRTGEKVFLECVQDMDHENMFWYRQDPGLGLRLIYFSYDVKMKEKGDIPEGYSVSREKKERFSLILESASTNQTSMYLCASSFLAGAPSSYNEQFFGPGTRLTVL.

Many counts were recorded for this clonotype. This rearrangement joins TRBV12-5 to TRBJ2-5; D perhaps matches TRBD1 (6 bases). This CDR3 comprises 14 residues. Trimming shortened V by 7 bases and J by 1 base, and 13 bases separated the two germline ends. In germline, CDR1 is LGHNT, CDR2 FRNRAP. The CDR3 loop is CASAQGQLQETQYF. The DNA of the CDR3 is TGTGCTAGTGCCCAAGGACAGCTCCAAGAGACCCAGTACTTC.

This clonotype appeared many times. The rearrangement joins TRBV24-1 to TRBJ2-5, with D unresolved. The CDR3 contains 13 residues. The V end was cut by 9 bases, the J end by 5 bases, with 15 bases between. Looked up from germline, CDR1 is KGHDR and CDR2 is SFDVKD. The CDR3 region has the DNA TGTGCCACCTCTGGCGCGAGTTGGGAGACCCAGTACTTC. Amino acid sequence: CATSGASWETQYF.

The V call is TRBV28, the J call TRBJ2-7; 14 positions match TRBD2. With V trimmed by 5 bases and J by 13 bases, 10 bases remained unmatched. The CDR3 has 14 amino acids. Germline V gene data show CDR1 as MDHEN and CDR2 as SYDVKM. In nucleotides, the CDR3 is TGTGCCAGCAGTCCCGGGACTAGCGGGAGAAAGGCATACTTC. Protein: CASSPGTSGRKAYF.

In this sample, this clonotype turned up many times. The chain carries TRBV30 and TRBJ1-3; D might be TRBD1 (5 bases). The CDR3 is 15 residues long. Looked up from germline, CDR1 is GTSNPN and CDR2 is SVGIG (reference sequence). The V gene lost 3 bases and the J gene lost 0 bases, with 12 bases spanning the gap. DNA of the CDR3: TGTGCCTGGAGGGGGCGCCTCAGCTCTGGAAACACCATATATTTT. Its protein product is CAWRGRLSSGNTIYF.

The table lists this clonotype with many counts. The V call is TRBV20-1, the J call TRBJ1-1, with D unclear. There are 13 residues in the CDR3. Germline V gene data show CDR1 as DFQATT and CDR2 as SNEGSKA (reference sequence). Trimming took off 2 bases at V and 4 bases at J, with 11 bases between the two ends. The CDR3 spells CSARPGSGTEAFF. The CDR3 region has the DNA TGCAGTGCTAGACCGGGATCTGGCACTGAAGCTTTCTTT.

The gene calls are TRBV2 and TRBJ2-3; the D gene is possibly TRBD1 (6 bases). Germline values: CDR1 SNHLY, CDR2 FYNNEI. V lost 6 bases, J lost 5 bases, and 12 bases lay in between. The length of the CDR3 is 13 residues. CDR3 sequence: CASSLQGVDTQYF. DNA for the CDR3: TGTGCCAGCAGCCTACAGGGAGTAGATACGCAGTATTTT.

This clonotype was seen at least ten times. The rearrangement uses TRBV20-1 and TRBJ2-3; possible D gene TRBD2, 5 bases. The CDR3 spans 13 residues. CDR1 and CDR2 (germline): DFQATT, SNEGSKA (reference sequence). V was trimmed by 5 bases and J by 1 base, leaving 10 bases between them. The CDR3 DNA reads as TGCAGTGCTTGGAGGACGGGCACAGATACGCAGTATTTT. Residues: CSAWRTGTDTQYF.

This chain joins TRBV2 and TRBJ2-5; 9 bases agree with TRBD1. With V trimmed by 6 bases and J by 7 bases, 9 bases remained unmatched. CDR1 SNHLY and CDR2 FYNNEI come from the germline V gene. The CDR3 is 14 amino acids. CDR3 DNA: TGTGCCAGCAGCCAAGAGGGACAGGGTGGGACCCAGTACTTC. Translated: CASSQEGQGGTQYF. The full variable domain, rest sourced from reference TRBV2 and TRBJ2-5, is EPEVTQTPSHQVTQMGQEVILRCVPISNHLYFYWYRQILGQKVEFLVSFYNNEISEKSEIFDDQFSVERPDGSNFTLKIRSTKLEDSAMYFCASSQEGQGGTQYFGPGTRLLVL.

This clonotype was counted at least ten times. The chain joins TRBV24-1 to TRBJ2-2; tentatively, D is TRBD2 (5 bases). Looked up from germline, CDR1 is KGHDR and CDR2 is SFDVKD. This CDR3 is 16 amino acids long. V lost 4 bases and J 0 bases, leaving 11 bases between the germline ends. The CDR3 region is CATSDPGRANTGELFF. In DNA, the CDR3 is TGTGCCACCAGTGACCCCGGGCGGGCGAACACCGGGGAGCTGTTTTTT.